This T cell receptor beta chain was identified in a study of T cell repertoires in cytomegalovirus infection. Study information: Both CMV infection and a matching HLA type were indicated by public TCR beta signatures. Study results and caveats: Carriage of CMV together with the relevant HLA was identifiable through cumulative public TCR beta family frequency. The ex vivo response showed dominance by HLA-C-restricted CMV-specific TCR beta clonotypes.

Each CDR3 protein is one row after TCRdb ran MiXCR on the reads. Of roughly 990,000 distinct CDR3 sequences in the sample, more than 25% were seen once. As to this clonotype: The antigen remains unidentified.

The receptor's source is a human donor in good health (CMV status not recorded). Some clones in this sample may be carry-over from other donors' samples. The sequencing used cultured CD8+ T cells from PBMCs, collected from culture after CMV antigen stimulation.

This chain's CDR3 is CASSRGTGTSQETQYF. CDR3 DNA sequence: TGTGCCAGCAGCAGGGGGACAGGGACATCACAAGAGACCCAGTACTTC. J is TRBJ2-5 and V is TRBV7-1; the match to TRBD1 covers 9 bases. TRBV7-1 is an ORF, and what it does is uncertain. The CDR3 length is 16 residues. V shed 5 bases and J 2 bases; nucleotides not matched to a gene: 9.